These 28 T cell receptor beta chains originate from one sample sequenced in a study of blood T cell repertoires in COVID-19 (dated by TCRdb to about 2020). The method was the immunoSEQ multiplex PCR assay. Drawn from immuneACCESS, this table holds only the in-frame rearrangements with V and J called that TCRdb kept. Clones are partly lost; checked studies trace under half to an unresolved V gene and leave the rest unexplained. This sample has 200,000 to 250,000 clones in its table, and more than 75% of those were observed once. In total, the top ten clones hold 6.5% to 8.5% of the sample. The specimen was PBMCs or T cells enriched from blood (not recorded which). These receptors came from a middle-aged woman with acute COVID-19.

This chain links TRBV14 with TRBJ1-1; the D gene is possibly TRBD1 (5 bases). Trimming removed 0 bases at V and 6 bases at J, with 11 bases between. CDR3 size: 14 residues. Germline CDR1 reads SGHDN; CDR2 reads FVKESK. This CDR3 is CASSQETDNSEAFF. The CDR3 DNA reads TGTGCCAGCAGCCAAGAGACGGACAATTCTGAAGCTTTCTTT. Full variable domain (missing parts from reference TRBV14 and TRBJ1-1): EAGVTQFPSHSVIEKGQTVTLRCDPISGHDNLYWYRRVMGKEIKFLLHFVKESKQDESGMPNNRFLAERTGGTYSTLKVQPAELEDSGVYFCASSQETDNSEAFFGQGTRLTVV.

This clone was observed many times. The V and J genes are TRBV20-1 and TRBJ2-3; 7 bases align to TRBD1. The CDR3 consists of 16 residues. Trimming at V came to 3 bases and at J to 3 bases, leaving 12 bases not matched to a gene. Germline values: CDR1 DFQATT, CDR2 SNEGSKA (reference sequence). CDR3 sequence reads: CSASGRGIGSTDTQYF. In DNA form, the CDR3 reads TGCAGTGCTAGTGGCAGGGGGATAGGGTCAACAGATACGCAGTATTTT.

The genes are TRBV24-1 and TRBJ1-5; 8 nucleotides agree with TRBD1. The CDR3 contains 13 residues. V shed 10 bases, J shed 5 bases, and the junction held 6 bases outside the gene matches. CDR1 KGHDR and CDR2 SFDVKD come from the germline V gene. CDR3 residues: CATTDRGDQPQHF. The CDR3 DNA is TGTGCCACGACCGACAGGGGCGATCAGCCCCAGCATTTT.

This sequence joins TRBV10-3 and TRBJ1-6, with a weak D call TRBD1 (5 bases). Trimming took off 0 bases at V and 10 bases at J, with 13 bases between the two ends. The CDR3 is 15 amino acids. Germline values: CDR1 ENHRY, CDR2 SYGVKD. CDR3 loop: CAISESPSGGSPLHF. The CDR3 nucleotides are TGTGCCATCAGTGAGTCCCCGTCCGGGGGGTCACCCCTCCACTTT.

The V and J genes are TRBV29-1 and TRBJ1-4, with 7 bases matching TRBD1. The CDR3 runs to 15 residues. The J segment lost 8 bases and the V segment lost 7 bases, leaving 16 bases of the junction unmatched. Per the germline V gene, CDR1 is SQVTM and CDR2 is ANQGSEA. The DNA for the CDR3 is TGCAGCGCTCACCCGGTGGGACAGTCGGAAGAAAAACTGTTTTTT. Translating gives CSAHPVGQSEEKLFF.

CDR3 amino acids: CASRLQGYAETQYF. CDR3 sequence (DNA): TGTGCCAGCAGACTCCAGGGATACGCGGAGACCCAGTACTTC. This chain uses TRBV27 with TRBJ2-5; tentatively, D is TRBD1 (5 bases). The CDR3 is 14 residues long. Looked up from germline, CDR1 is MNHEY and CDR2 is SMNVEV (reference sequence). Between the trimmed V and J ends, which lost 6 bases and 5 bases, there was a span of 16 bases.

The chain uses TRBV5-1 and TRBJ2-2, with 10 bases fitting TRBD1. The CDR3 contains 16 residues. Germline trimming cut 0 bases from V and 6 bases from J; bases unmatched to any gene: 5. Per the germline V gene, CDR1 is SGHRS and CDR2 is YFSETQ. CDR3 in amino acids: CASSLAGTGVPGELFF. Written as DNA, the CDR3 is TGCGCCAGCAGCTTGGCCGGGACAGGGGTCCCCGGGGAGCTGTTTTTT.

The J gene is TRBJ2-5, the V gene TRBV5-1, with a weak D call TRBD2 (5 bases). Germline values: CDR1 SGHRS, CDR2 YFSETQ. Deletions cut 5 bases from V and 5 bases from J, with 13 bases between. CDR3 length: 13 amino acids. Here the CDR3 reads CASRDLTGETQYF. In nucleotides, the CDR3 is TGCGCCAGCAGGGACCTTACGGGGGAGACCCAGTACTTC.

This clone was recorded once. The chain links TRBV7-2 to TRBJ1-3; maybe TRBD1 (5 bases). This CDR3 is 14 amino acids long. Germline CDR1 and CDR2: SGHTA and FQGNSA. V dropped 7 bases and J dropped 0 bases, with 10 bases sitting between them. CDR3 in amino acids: CASIRARSGNTIYF. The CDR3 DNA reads TGTGCCAGCATCAGGGCGCGCTCTGGAAACACCATATATTTT.

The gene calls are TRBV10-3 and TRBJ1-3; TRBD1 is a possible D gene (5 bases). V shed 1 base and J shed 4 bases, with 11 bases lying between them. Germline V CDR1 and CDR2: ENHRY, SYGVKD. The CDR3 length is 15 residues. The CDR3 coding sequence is TGTGCCATCAGTGAGTACGGAGGGGCCGGAAACACCATATATTTT. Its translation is CAISEYGGAGNTIYF.

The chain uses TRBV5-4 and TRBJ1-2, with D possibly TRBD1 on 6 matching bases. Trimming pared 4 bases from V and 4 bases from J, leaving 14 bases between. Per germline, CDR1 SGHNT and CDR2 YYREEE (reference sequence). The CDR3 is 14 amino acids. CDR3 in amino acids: CASSPGDLSYGYTF. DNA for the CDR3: TGTGCCAGCAGCCCAGGGGATCTTTCCTATGGCTACACCTTC.

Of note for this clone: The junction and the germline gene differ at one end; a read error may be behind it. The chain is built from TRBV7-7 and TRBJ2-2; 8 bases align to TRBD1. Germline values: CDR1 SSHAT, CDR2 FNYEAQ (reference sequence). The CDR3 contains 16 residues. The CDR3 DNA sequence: TGTGCTAGCAGCTTAGGAGTACAGGGGGTTACCGGGGAGCTGTTTTTT. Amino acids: CASSLGVQGVTGELFF.

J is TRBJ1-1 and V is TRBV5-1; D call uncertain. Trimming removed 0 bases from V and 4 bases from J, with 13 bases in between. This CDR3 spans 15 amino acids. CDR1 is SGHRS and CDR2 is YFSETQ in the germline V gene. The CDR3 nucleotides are TGCGCCAGCAGCTTGGCCGCGGGGATTAGCACTGAAGCTTTCTTT. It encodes CASSLAAGISTEAFF. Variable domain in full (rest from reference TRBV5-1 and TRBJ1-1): KAGVTQTPRYLIKTRGQQVTLSCSPISGHRSVSWYQQTPGQGLQFLFEYFSETQRNKGNFPGRFSGRQFSNSRSEMNVSTLELGDSALYLCASSLAAGISTEAFFGQGTRLTVV.

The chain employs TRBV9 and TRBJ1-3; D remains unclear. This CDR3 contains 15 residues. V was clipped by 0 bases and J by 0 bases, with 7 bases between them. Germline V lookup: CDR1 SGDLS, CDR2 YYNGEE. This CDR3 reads CASSVGRSSGNTIYF. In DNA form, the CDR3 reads TGTGCCAGCAGCGTAGGTAGGAGCTCTGGAAACACCATATATTTT.

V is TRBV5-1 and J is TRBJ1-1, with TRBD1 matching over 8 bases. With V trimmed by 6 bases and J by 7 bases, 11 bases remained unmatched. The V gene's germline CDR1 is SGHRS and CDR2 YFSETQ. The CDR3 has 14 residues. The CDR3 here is CASTQGANGGEAFF. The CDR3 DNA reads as TGCGCCAGCACCCAGGGGGCTAATGGGGGTGAAGCTTTCTTT.

CDR3 bases: TGTGCCAGCACCCAATCGACAGGGGGAGGAAACGAGCAGTACTTC. Residues: CASTQSTGGGNEQYF. This chain uses TRBV11-2 with TRBJ2-7; TRBD1 matches 9 bases. Germline values: CDR1 SGHAT, CDR2 FQNNGV. With 7 bases clipped from V and 5 bases from J, the junction kept 12 bases outside the gene matches. CDR3 size: 15 residues.

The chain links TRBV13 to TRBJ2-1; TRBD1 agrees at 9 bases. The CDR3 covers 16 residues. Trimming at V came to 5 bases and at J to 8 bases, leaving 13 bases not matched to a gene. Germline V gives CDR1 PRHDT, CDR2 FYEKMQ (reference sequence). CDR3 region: CASSPAGQGGRDEQFF. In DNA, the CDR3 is TGTGCCAGCAGCCCGGCGGGACAGGGAGGCAGGGATGAGCAGTTCTTC. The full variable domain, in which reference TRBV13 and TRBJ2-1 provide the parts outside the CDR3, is AAGVIQSPRHLIKEKRETATLKCYPIPRHDTVYWYQQGPGQDPQFLISFYEKMQSDKGSIPDRFSAQQFSDYHSELNMSSLELGDSALYFCASSPAGQGGRDEQFFGPGTRLTVL.

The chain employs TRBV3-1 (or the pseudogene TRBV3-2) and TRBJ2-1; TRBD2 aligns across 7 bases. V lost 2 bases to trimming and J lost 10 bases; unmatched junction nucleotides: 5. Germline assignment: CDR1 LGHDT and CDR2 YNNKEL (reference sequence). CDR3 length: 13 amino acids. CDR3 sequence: CASSQLAAHEQFF. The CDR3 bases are TGTGCCAGCAGCCAACTAGCGGCCCACGAGCAGTTCTTC.

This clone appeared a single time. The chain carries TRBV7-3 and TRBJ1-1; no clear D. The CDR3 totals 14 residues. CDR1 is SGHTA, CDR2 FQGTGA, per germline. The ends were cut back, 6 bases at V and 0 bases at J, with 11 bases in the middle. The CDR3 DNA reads TGTGCCAGCAGTCAGGACTTAATGAACACTGAAGCTTTCTTT. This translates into CASSQDLMNTEAFF.

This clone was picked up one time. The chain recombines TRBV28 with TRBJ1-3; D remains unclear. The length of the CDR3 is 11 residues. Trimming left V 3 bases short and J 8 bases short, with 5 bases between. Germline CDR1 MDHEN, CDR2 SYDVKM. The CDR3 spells CASSFGDTIYF. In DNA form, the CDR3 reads TGTGCCAGCAGTTTCGGGGACACCATATATTTT.

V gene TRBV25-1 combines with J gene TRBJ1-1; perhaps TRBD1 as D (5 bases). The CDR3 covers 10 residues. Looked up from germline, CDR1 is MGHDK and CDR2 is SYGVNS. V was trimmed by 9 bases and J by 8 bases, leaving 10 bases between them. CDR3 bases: TGTGCCAGTTGGCAGGGCGAAGCTTTCTTT. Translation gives CASWQGEAFF.

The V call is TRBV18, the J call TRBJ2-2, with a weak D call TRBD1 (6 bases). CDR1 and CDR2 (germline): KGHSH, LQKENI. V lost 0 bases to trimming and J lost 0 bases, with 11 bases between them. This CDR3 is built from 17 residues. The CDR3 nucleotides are TGTGCCAGCTCACCACCTGTACAGGGAGCGAACACCGGGGAGCTGTTTTTT. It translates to CASSPPVQGANTGELFF. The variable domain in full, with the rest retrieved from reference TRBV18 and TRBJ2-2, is NAGVMQNPRHLVRRRGQEARLRCSPMKGHSHVYWYRQLPEEGLKFMVYLQKENIIDESGMPKERFSAEFPKEGPSILRIQQVVRGDSAAYFCASSPPVQGANTGELFFGEGSRLTVL.

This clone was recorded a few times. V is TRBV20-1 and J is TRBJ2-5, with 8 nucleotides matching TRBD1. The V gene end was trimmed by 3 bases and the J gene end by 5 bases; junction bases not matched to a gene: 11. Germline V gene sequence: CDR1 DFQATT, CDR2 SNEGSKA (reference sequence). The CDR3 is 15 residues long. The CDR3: CSASPSGGAYETQYF. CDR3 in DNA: TGCAGTGCTAGTCCATCAGGGGGCGCCTACGAGACCCAGTACTTC.

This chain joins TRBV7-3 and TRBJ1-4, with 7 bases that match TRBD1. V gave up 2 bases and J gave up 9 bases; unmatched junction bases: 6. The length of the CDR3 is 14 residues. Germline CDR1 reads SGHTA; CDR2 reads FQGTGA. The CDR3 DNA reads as TGTGCCAGCAGCTTACAGGGGGAAGGAAAAAAACTGTTTTTT. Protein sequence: CASSLQGEGKKLFF.

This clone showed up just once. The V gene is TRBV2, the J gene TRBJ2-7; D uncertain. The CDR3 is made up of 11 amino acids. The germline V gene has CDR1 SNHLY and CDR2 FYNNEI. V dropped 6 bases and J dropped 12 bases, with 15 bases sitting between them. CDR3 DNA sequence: TGTGCCAGCAGACCTGACGGAGCATTGTACTTC. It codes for CASRPDGALYF.

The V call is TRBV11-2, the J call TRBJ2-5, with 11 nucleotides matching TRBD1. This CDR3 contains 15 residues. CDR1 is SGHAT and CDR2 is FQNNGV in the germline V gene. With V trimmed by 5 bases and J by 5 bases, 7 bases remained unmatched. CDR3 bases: TGTGCCAGCAGCCCGGGGGACAGGGGGTATGAGACCCAGTACTTC. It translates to CASSPGDRGYETQYF.

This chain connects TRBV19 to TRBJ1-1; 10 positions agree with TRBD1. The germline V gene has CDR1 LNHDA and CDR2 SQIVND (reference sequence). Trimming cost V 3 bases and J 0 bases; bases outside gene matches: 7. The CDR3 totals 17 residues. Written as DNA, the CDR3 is TGTGCCAGTAGTATCGGGGGACAGGGGTTTATGAACACTGAAGCTTTCTTT. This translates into CASSIGGQGFMNTEAFF.

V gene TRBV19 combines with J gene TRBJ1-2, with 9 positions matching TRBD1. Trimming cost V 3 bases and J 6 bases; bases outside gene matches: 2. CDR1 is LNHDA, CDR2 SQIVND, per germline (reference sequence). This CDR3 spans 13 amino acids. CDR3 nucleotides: TGTGCCAGTAGTATCCGACAGGGGGATGGCTACACCTTC. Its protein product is CASSIRQGDGYTF. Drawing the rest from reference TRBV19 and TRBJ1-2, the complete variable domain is DGGITQSPKYLFRKEGQNVTLSCEQNLNHDAMYWYRQDPGQGLRLIYYSQIVNDFQKGDIAEGYSVSREKKESFPLTVTSAQKNPTAFYLCASSIRQGDGYTFGSGTRLTVV.